A single sample gave rise to the 2 T cell receptor beta chains below, sequenced in a study of CD8 T cells in ankylosing spondylitis. Each CDR3 protein gets one entry after TCRdb re-called the 5' RACE reads with MiXCR. The table records 150,000 to 200,000 distinct CDR3 sequences, under 15% of them present only once. Sample: blood, either unsorted or a sorted T cell fraction (not recorded which). These receptors were collected from a female donor with ankylosing spondylitis or in good health (not recorded which).

This clonotype has ten or more counts. The chain couples TRBV4-1 to TRBJ2-7; TRBD1 is a possible D gene (5 bases). The CDR3 length is 17 residues. The germline V gene has CDR1 MGHRA and CDR2 YSYEKL. With 0 bases removed from V and 0 bases from J, the gap between germline ends came to 15 bases. As DNA, the CDR3 is TGCGCCAGCAGCCAAGATCCCCCGACAGTGATCTCCTACGAGCAGTACTTC. It translates to CASSQDPPTVISYEQYF.

This clonotype was seen at least ten times. The V gene is TRBV2, the J gene TRBJ2-1; TRBD2 might be the D (6 bases). The CDR3 is made up of 14 amino acids. Germline assignment: CDR1 SNHLY and CDR2 FYNNEI. V gave up 6 bases and J gave up 2 bases, with 11 bases separating them. The chain's CDR3 is CASRLERAYNEQFF. The DNA of the CDR3 is TGTGCCAGCAGGCTCGAGCGGGCCTACAATGAGCAGTTCTTC.